This TCR beta chain comes out of a study of CD8 T cells in ankylosing spondylitis. Overall study results and limits: Clones linked with disease were CD8+ and fairly uncommon in the peripheral blood. Some motif variants were previously reported in reactive arthritis synovial fluid and blood.

Quantitative 5'-RACE with molecular barcodes generated TCR beta libraries. TCRdb fed the 5' RACE reads into MiXCR, producing one record per CDR3 protein. Among about 280,000 distinct CDR3 sequences listed, 15% to 20% were seen once. Details on this clonotype: Its matching antigen is unknown. This may arise from a read error, as a much more abundant clone is one base away.

The CDR3 consists of 14 residues. V dropped 10 bases and J dropped 4; count of bases not matched to a gene: 10. Germline loops: CDR1 MNHNS, CDR2 SASEGT. This clonotype originated in a male donor with ankylosing spondylitis or in good health (not recorded which). The chain is built from TRBV6-1 and TRBJ2-7; 10 nucleotides match TRBD1. The material sequenced was blood, either unsorted or a sorted T cell fraction (not recorded which). The CDR3 loop is CANSPDRGQYEQYV. In DNA form, the CDR3 reads TGTGCCAACAGCCCCGACAGGGGGCAATACGAGCAGTACGTC.